Below, one T cell receptor beta chain is given with its context. Its antigen remains unknown. Amplified TCR beta CDR3 regions came from RNA transcripts. TCR CDR3 underwent first-round RT-PCR with the HTBI primer set. TCRdb re-analysed the multiplex PCR reads in MiXCR, keeping a single row per CDR3 protein. The sample has hundreds of thousands of distinct CDR3 sequences; 14% are singletons. The CDR3 loop spans 15 amino acids. The V segment lost 6 bases and the J segment 6 bases; nucleotides outside the gene matches: 9. CDR1 and CDR2 (germline): SGHDN, FVKESK. The data were taken from a study of T cells in Graves' hyperthyroidism and ophthalmopathy. Broader study findings: Also found in blood were most expanded thyroid clonotypes above 0.001.

This sequence joins TRBV14 and TRBJ2-7; 12 nucleotides agree with TRBD2. Specimen: blood. The source is a young woman with Graves' hyperthyroidism. CDR3 in amino acids: CASSPGLAGWSEQYF. As DNA, the CDR3 is TGTGCCAGCAGTCCCGGACTAGCGGGATGGAGCGAGCAGTACTTC.